This T cell receptor (beta chain) was recovered during a study of OX40 agonist ivuxolimab in advanced cancers. About the research overall: Hepatocellular carcinoma, melanoma, renal cell or head and neck cancer was diagnosed in the dose-escalation patients. Patients were roughly 83% male with ages about 23 to 79, mean 60. Partial responses were achieved by three patients, of whom one had hepatocellular carcinoma and two had cutaneous melanoma.

Study results and limitations: At 0.1 to 3.0 mg/kg and by week 6, CD4+ and CD8+ T cells in the blood had expanded clonally.

Sequencing was performed with immunoSEQ multiplex PCR; in TCRdb, only in-frame clones are kept and a portion is missing. Among 65,000 to 75,000 clones listed, approximately 87% were seen once. As to this clone: Its antigen remains unknown.

CDR3 length: 16 amino acids. With 8 bases clipped from V and 1 base from J, the junction kept 6 bases outside the gene matches. Germline CDR1 LGHNA, CDR2 YNFKEQ. The source material was CD4+ or CD8+ T cells sorted from blood, sampled in a trial of the OX40 agonist ivuxolimab. The rearrangement uses TRBV4-2 and TRBJ2-7, with 15 nucleotides matching TRBD2. This clonotype was sampled from an adult with an advanced solid tumor such as melanoma, head and neck, liver or kidney cancer. The CDR3, as DNA: TGTGCCAGCCAAAGGACTAGCGGGAGGGCTTCCTACGAGCAGTACTTC. Translated, it gives CASQRTSGRASYEQYF.